This T cell receptor beta chain is from a study of T cell responses to AZD1222 COVID-19 vaccine. Points from the study as a whole: Baseline seropositives among AZD1222 recipients totaled only six or seven. The donor group comprised mostly white British people and more females; the analysis possibly underestimated clonal diversity. An increase in Spike-specific TCR breadth and depth was observed after two AZD1222 doses. Spike regions recognized by vaccine-associated CD4 TCRs spanned the protein, led by 160-218 and 743-854.

A remark on this clone: What it binds is unknown.

Assay: immunoSEQ multiplex PCR; the TCRdb copy retains only in-frame clones and omits some. The table includes 100,000 to 150,000 clones, 75% to 95% detected once. This receptor was identified in an adult in good health. The sample in question was peripheral blood, obtained on day 0 of AZD1222 vaccination.

The CDR3 sequence is CASSYVRNTGELFF. The DNA of the CDR3 is TGTGCCAGCAGTTACGTGAGGAACACCGGGGAGCTGTTTTTT. This rearrangement joins TRBV6-2 or TRBV6-3 to TRBJ2-2; no reliable D call. Germline CDR1 MNHEY, CDR2 SVGEGT. The CDR3 extends over 14 amino acids. V dropped 2 bases and J dropped 1 base, with 5 bases sitting between them.